These 13 T cell receptor beta chains came from one sample sequenced in a study of blood T cell repertoires in COVID-19. Clones were sequenced by immunoSEQ multiplex PCR, and TCRdb holds only the in-frame ones, with some missing. In the table there are around 200,000 clones, roughly 83% of which are singletons. The sample comprised peripheral blood. The receptors were gathered from a woman between 35 and 50 years old with COVID-19, enrolled during active disease.

The chain couples TRBV27 to TRBJ1-4; no clear D gene. The CDR3 is made up of 14 amino acids. Trimming cost V 0 bases and J 8 bases, with 10 bases left between them. From germline, CDR1 is MNHEY and CDR2 SMNVEV (reference sequence). The DNA of the CDR3 is TGTGCCAGCAGTTTATCGGTCGCAGGAGAAAAACTGTTTTTT. This codes for CASSLSVAGEKLFF.

The genes are TRBV13 and TRBJ2-5, with 10 bases aligning to TRBD2. Unmatched junction bases numbered 7, after V lost 1 base and J lost 5 bases. The V gene's germline CDR1 is PRHDT and CDR2 FYEKMQ (reference sequence). CDR3 length equals 16 residues. In nucleotides, the CDR3 is TGTGCCAGCAGCTTAGAAAGCGGGGGGGCGTCGGAGACCCAGTACTTC. This encodes CASSLESGGASETQYF.

V usage is TRBV10-3 and J usage is TRBJ2-7, with TRBD1 matching 8 bases. The CDR3 is 15 residues long. J was trimmed by 2 bases and V by 0 bases; bases with no gene match: 3. From germline, CDR1 is ENHRY and CDR2 SYGVKD. CDR3 in amino acids: CAISESRTGTYEQYF. CDR3 in DNA: TGTGCCATCAGTGAGTCGCGGACAGGGACCTACGAGCAGTACTTC.

This rearrangement joins TRBV6-5 to TRBJ2-7; 10 bases agree with TRBD1. V lost 6 bases, J lost 2 bases, and 4 bases stayed unmatched. The CDR3 is 14 amino acids. Germline V gene sequence: CDR1 MNHEY, CDR2 SVGAGI. CDR3: CASRTGTGAYEQYF. The CDR3, as DNA: TGTGCCAGCAGGACCGGGACAGGGGCCTACGAGCAGTACTTC.

This chain connects TRBV7-3 to TRBJ2-3, with a possible D match to TRBD2 (6 bases). V was shortened by 5 bases and J by 2 bases, with 14 bases between the two germline ends. This CDR3 is 15 amino acids long. Germline CDR1 reads SGHTA; CDR2 reads FQGTGA. CDR3 in DNA: TGTGCCAGCAGCGAACCTCGGGAGCCCACAGATACGCAGTATTTT. This encodes CASSEPREPTDTQYF.

The chain has TRBV24-1 and TRBJ2-1, with 11 bases lining up with TRBD1. The CDR3 is 18 residues long. Per germline, CDR1 KGHDR and CDR2 SFDVKD. The J segment lost 6 bases and the V segment lost 0 bases, leaving 9 bases of the junction unmatched. The CDR3 here is CATSDLAPGTGGGNEQFF. As DNA, the CDR3 is TGTGCCACCAGTGATTTGGCCCCCGGGACAGGGGGTGGCAATGAGCAGTTCTTC.

This chain links TRBV12-1 with TRBJ2-7; no DNA check was done on the table's D call, TRBD2. TRBV12-1 has pseudogene status. The CDR3 runs 16 residues. The CDR3 sequence: CASSPMPSGSKYEQYF. CDR3 coding DNA: TGTGCCAGCAGCCCGATGCCTAGCGGGAGTAAATACGAGCAGTACTTC.

The rearrangement joins TRBV13 to TRBJ2-1, with 7 bases fitting TRBD2. The germline gives CDR1 PRHDT, CDR2 FYEKMQ (reference sequence). Trimming removed 5 bases from V and 1 base from J; junction bases left unmatched: 11. The CDR3 loop spans 17 amino acids. The CDR3 region is CASSPVIAGQSYNEQFF. CDR3 nucleotide sequence: TGTGCCAGCAGCCCTGTCATAGCGGGCCAATCCTACAATGAGCAGTTCTTC.

The genes are TRBV29-1 and TRBJ1-2; TRBD1 matches at 7 bases. There are 14 residues in the CDR3. Germline CDR1 SQVTM, CDR2 ANQGSEA. V lost 2 bases, J lost 2 bases, and 5 bases stayed unmatched. In DNA form, the CDR3 reads TGCAGCGTTGAATTTAGGGGGCAGAACTATGGCTACACCTTC. This translates into CSVEFRGQNYGYTF.

This chain links TRBV2 with TRBJ2-3, with 8 positions matching TRBD2. The CDR3 has 17 residues. The V gene end was trimmed by 8 bases and the J gene end by 2 bases; junction bases not matched to a gene: 15. Germline V gives CDR1 SNHLY, CDR2 FYNNEI. In DNA, the CDR3 is TGTGCCAGCCGGCGGTGGCTTAGCGGGGAGGACACAGATACGCAGTATTTT. Its protein product is CASRRWLSGEDTDTQYF.

The chain is built from TRBV6-1 and TRBJ1-4; 7 bases align to TRBD1. The ends lost 3 bases at V and 7 bases at J; junction bases unmatched: 11. Germline CDR1 and CDR2: MNHNS and SASEGT. The CDR3 loop spans 16 amino acids. This chain's CDR3 is CASSEATQGIGEKLFF. The CDR3 DNA follows: TGTGCCAGCAGTGAGGCAACACAGGGGATCGGTGAAAAACTGTTTTTT.

This clone occurred once. This chain links TRBV9 with TRBJ1-1, with 11 bases aligning to TRBD1. Germline CDR1 and CDR2: SGDLS and YYNGEE. The V and J ends lost 2 bases and 3 bases, in that order; junction bases with no gene match: 3. This CDR3 has 15 residues. The CDR3 is CASSVAGQGDTEAFF. CDR3 bases: TGTGCCAGCAGCGTGGCGGGACAGGGGGACACTGAAGCTTTCTTT.

J is TRBJ2-7 and V is TRBV24-1, with a possible D match to TRBD2 (6 bases). Germline V gives CDR1 KGHDR, CDR2 SFDVKD. Trimming stripped 5 bases from V and 0 bases from J, with 13 bases between. CDR3 size: 15 residues. The CDR3 DNA sequence: TGTGCCACCAGTGCACCTCGGGGGAACTCCTACGAGCAGTACTTC. Translation: CATSAPRGNSYEQYF.